Each of the 12 T cell receptor beta chains below was sequenced from the same sample in a study of T-cell reconstitution after alpha-beta-depleted transplantation in children. It was with unique molecular identifiers that the TCRbeta library was prepared. One entry per CDR3 protein, called by TCRdb with MiXCR from the PCR reads. The sample lists about 600,000 distinct CDR3 sequences; roughly a tenth were seen once. Specimen: PBMCs from the stem cell graft donor, collected from the stem cell graft. The receptors originated from a human donor who donated a stem cell graft to a child with acute myeloid leukemia.

This chain uses TRBV20-1 with TRBJ2-5; D gene unclear. V was clipped by 1 base and J by 4 bases, with 4 bases between them. Germline V gene data show CDR1 as DFQATT and CDR2 as SNEGSKA (reference sequence). The CDR3 contains 11 residues. This CDR3 reads CSARGTETQYF. The DNA of the CDR3 is TGCAGTGCTAGAGGGACAGAGACCCAGTACTTC.

The chain links TRBV12-3 or TRBV12-4 to TRBJ2-1; 7 nucleotides match TRBD2. The CDR3 loop spans 15 amino acids. V shed 1 base and J 6 bases; nucleotides not matched to a gene: 6. CDR3: CASSLDGRAFNEQFF. The CDR3 DNA is TGTGCCAGCAGTTTAGATGGGAGGGCCTTCAATGAGCAGTTCTTC.

This clonotype was observed a few times. This chain links TRBV20-1 with TRBJ1-2, with D perhaps matching TRBD1 (5 bases). The V end lost 3 bases, the J end lost 4 bases, and 15 bases lay between the germline ends. The CDR3 consists of 14 residues. CDR1 and CDR2 from the germline V gene are DFQATT and SNEGSKA (reference sequence). CDR3 loop: CSARPDSSGYGYTF. The CDR3 coding sequence is TGCAGTGCTAGGCCCGACAGCAGCGGCTATGGCTACACCTTC.

In this sample, this clonotype turned up many times. V usage is TRBV5-1 and J usage is TRBJ2-7, with TRBD1 identical over 8 bases. This CDR3 has 18 residues. Germline CDR1 and CDR2: SGHRS and YFSETQ. V shed 4 bases, J shed 5 bases, and the junction held 20 bases outside the gene matches. The CDR3 here is CASSRRDRSSAKANEQYF. The CDR3 DNA follows: TGCGCCAGCAGCCGCCGGGACAGGAGTAGCGCTAAGGCGAACGAGCAGTACTTC.

A few counts support this clonotype. V usage is TRBV20-1 and J usage is TRBJ1-4; no firm D call. Germline values: CDR1 DFQATT, CDR2 SNEGSKA (reference sequence). CDR3 length equals 13 residues. V lost 3 bases and J lost 8, with 13 bases in between. This chain's CDR3 is CSASPPRREKLFF. The CDR3 DNA is TGCAGTGCTAGTCCCCCACGGAGGGAAAAACTGTTTTTT.

This clonotype occurred a few times. This chain links TRBV20-1 with TRBJ2-1; D is possibly TRBD1 (5 bases). The CDR3 spans 13 residues. V lost 3 bases and J 9 bases, leaving 15 bases between the germline ends. The germline CDR1 and CDR2 sequences are DFQATT and SNEGSKA (reference sequence). The CDR3 loop reads CSASRARRGEQFF. As DNA, the CDR3 is TGCAGTGCTAGCCGGGCTCGAAGGGGTGAGCAGTTCTTC.

This sequence joins TRBV7-3 and TRBJ2-3; 8 bases agree with TRBD1. This CDR3 region has 13 residues. Trimming took 8 bases from V and 3 from J; bases not matched to a gene: 4. Looked up from germline, CDR1 is SGHTA and CDR2 is FQGTGA. The CDR3 bases are TGTGCCAGCGGACAGGGAAGAACAGATACGCAGTATTTT. Residues: CASGQGRTDTQYF.

V is TRBV21-1 and J is TRBJ2-7; the tabulated D call, TRBD2, remains unverified against the DNA. TRBV21-1 has pseudogene status. This CDR3 contains 18 residues. In nucleotides, the CDR3 is TGTGCCAGCAGCGGCCGACTAGCGGGAGGTGGCCACCCCTACGAGCAGTACTTC. Protein product: CASSGRLAGGGHPYEQYF.

This clonotype was observed a few times. This chain links TRBV20-1 with TRBJ2-3; TRBD2 aligns across 9 bases. This CDR3 comprises 14 residues. CDR1 DFQATT and CDR2 SNEGSKA come from the germline V gene (reference sequence). V gave up 6 bases and J gave up 0 bases; unmatched junction bases: 4. The CDR3 sequence is CSALTSGSTDTQYF. The CDR3 DNA reads TGCAGTGCCCTGACTAGCGGAAGCACAGATACGCAGTATTTT.

This clonotype was observed a handful of times. This sequence joins TRBV4-3 and TRBJ2-1; 8 bases are a match to TRBD2. CDR1 and CDR2 (germline): LGHNA, YSLEER. The CDR3 totals 15 residues. Trimming removed 0 bases from V and 9 bases from J; junction bases left unmatched: 7. CDR3: CASSQDSGSLGEQFF. The CDR3 bases are TGCGCCAGCAGCCAAGACAGCGGGAGTTTGGGTGAGCAGTTCTTC.

V and J are TRBV5-1 and TRBJ2-7; D is perhaps TRBD1 (6 bases). This CDR3 contains 15 residues. V lost 5 bases to trimming and J lost 4 bases, with 19 bases between them. Germline CDR1 reads SGHRS; CDR2 reads YFSETQ. CDR3 protein: CASRALWGPGYEQYF. DNA for the CDR3: TGCGCCAGCAGGGCCCTATGGGGGCCCGGGTACGAGCAGTACTTC.

This clonotype occurred a few times. V gene TRBV20-1 combines with J gene TRBJ2-7; a possible D gene is TRBD1 (6 bases). This CDR3 contains 16 residues. V was shortened by 0 bases and J by 3 bases, with 18 bases between the two germline ends. The germline V gene has CDR1 DFQATT and CDR2 SNEGSKA (reference sequence). CDR3 sequence reads: CSARDEDRDIIYEQYF. The CDR3 DNA reads TGCAGTGCTAGAGATGAAGACCGGGACATCATCTACGAGCAGTACTTC.